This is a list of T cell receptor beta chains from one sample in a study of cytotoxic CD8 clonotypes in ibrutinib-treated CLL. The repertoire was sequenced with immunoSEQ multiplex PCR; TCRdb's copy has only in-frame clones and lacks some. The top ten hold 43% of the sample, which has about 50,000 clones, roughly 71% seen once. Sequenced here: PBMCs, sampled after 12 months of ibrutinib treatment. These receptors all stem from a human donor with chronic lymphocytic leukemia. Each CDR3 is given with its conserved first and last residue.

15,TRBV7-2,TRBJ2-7,CASSLAGTVNYEQYF
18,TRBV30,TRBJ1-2,CATAPLPGQGAEGYGYTF
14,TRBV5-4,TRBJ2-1,CASFTSGVYNEQFF
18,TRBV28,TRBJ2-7,CASSLPQVGPTGSYEQYF
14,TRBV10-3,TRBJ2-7,CAISLQEFRREQYF
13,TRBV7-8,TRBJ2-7,CASSLGLAAEQYF
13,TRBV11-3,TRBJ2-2,CASGGKRSGELFF
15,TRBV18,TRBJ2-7,CASSPPDGRFYEQYF
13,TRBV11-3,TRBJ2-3,CASSLGDTDTQYF
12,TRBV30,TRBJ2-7,CAWSLSRNEQYF
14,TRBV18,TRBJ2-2,CASSPDRNTGELFF
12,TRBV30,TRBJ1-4,CAFGTYGEKLFF
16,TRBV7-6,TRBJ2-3,CASSLGLAISTDTQYF
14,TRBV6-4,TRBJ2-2,CASSVEENTGELFF
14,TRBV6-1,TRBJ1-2,CASSDIPGQYGYTF
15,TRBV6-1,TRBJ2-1,CASSGLAGVSNEQFF
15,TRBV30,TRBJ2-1,CACQTGARSYNEQFF
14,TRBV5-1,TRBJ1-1,CASSLEGAHTEAFF
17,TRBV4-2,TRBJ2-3,CASSQGELAGGSDTQYF
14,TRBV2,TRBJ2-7,CASSSSGHSYEQYF
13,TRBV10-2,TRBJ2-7,CATHMGGAGEQYF
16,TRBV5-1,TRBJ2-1,CASSTWDGSSYNEQFF
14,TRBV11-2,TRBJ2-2,CASSGSGWTGELFF
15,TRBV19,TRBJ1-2,CASGTGGIVSGGYTF
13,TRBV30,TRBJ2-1,CAWSVRLYNEQFF
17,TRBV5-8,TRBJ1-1,CASSAVRSFVGGTEAFF
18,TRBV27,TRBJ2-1,CASSYAPTLTSGYNEQFF
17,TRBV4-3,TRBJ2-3,CASSQAPPPQGFDTQYF
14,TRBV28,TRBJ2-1,CASRRESSYNEQFF
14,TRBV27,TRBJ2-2,CASRLSTNTGELFF